Below, 14 T cell receptor beta chains from the same sample are listed, as sequenced in a study of metastatic and nonmetastatic thyroid tumors. All patients reached thyroid surgery having received no treatment beforehand. MiXCR re-clonotyped the PCR reads for TCRdb. The table includes some 17,000 clones, less than 40% detected once. The source material was tumor tissue. The receptors were sampled from a female donor with papillary thyroid cancer or a benign thyroid nodule (not recorded which). Some clones in this sample may be carry-over from other donors' samples.

Within the sample, this clone is medium-sized. CDR3 region: CASKVDRSNTGELFF. In DNA form, the CDR3 reads TGTGCCAGTAAAGTGGACAGGTCCAACACCGGGGAGCTGTTTTTT. The chain combines TRBV19 with TRBJ2-2; TRBD1 matches 7 bases. The V segment lost 7 bases and the J segment 2 bases; nucleotides outside the gene matches: 7. Germline CDR1 reads LNHDA; CDR2 reads SQIVND (reference sequence). The CDR3 covers 15 residues.

This clone has at least ten counts. J is TRBJ2-5 and V is TRBV5-1, with TRBD1 identical over 7 bases. The germline gives CDR1 SGHRS, CDR2 YFSETQ. CDR3 length equals 15 residues. J was trimmed by 2 bases and V by 4 bases; bases with no gene match: 8. The CDR3 DNA reads TGCGCCAGCAGCCCCATGGGGACAGTTCAAGAGACCCAGTACTTC. This encodes CASSPMGTVQETQYF.

This clone was found a few times. The chain uses TRBV25-1 and TRBJ2-5; 9 positions agree with TRBD1. The CDR3 extends over 13 amino acids. Unmatched junction bases numbered 6, after V lost 7 bases and J lost 6 bases. Germline values: CDR1 MGHDK, CDR2 SYGVNS. The CDR3 region has the DNA TGTGCCAGCATAGGGACAGGGACACAGACCCAGTACTTC. Translating it yields CASIGTGTQTQYF.

V gene TRBV24-1 combines with J gene TRBJ2-3, with TRBD2 matching over 11 bases. V gave up 3 bases and J gave up 4 bases; unmatched junction bases: 8. Germline CDR1 reads KGHDR; CDR2 reads SFDVKD. The CDR3 extends over 17 amino acids. The CDR3 loop reads CATSDALLAGVSDTQYF. DNA for the CDR3: TGTGCCACCAGTGATGCCTTACTAGCGGGAGTTTCAGATACGCAGTATTTT.

The V gene is TRBV11-2, the J gene TRBJ2-5; D is ambiguous. This CDR3 contains 15 residues. Germline values: CDR1 SGHAT, CDR2 FQNNGV. The ends were cut back, 1 base at V and 0 bases at J, with 9 bases in the middle. The CDR3 nucleotides read TGTGCCAGCAGCTTAGGTGGCGGAAACCAAGAGACCCAGTACTTC. As protein: CASSLGGGNQETQYF.

This clone is judged medium-sized. The sample carries other DNA sequences with the same CDR3. The chain links TRBV5-1 to TRBJ2-2; D call uncertain. Per germline, CDR1 SGHRS and CDR2 YFSETQ. This CDR3 is 13 amino acids long. V was shortened by 4 bases and J by 7 bases, with 11 bases between the two germline ends. The CDR3 loop reads CASSAVLDGELFF. Here the CDR3 DNA reads TGCGCCAGCAGCGCCGTCTTGGACGGGGAGCTGTTTTTT.

This clone was recorded only once. V usage is TRBV5-1 and J usage is TRBJ2-3; 10 nucleotides agree with TRBD2. Germline trimming cut 2 bases from V and 4 bases from J; bases unmatched to any gene: 4. The CDR3 is made up of 15 amino acids. The germline CDR1 and CDR2 sequences are SGHRS and YFSETQ. CDR3 nucleotide sequence: TGCGCCAGCAGCTTAAGCGGGGGGGCCCCAGATACGCAGTATTTT. Translating gives CASSLSGGAPDTQYF.

In its sample, this clone was seen a few times. The genes are TRBV6-5 and TRBJ1-2; D call uncertain. CDR1 MNHEY and CDR2 SVGAGI come from the germline V gene. Trimming took 4 bases from V and 6 from J, leaving 12 bases between them. The CDR3 totals 13 residues. The CDR3 sequence is CASSSTDGDGYTF. Here the CDR3 DNA reads TGTGCCAGCAGTTCCACAGACGGGGATGGCTACACCTTC.

CDR3 region: CASGLGRYYGYTF. CDR3 DNA sequence: TGTGCTAGTGGCCTGGGGCGGTACTATGGCTACACCTTC. This chain connects TRBV12-5 to TRBJ1-2; perhaps TRBD1 as D (5 bases). With 6 bases removed from V and 3 bases from J, the gap between germline ends came to 11 bases. The CDR3 consists of 13 residues. Germline V gene data show CDR1 as LGHNT and CDR2 as FRNRAP.

The chain is built from TRBV9 and TRBJ2-2; D unclear. Germline V CDR1 and CDR2: SGDLS, YYNGEE. V shed 1 base and J shed 2 bases, with 6 bases lying between them. This CDR3 has 14 residues. The CDR3 nucleotides read TGTGCCAGCAGCGTATTGACTAACACCGGGGAGCTGTTTTTT. It specifies CASSVLTNTGELFF.

Turning to this clone: Because the CDR3 is missing its conserved closing phenylalanine or tryptophan, this is likely a read error. This chain's CDR3 is CDSSLAPGGAYEQFL. The CDR3 DNA is TGTGACAGCAGTTTAGCCCCTGGGGGGGCCTATGAGCAGTTCTTA. The gene calls are TRBV12-3 or TRBV12-4 and TRBJ2-1; D may be TRBD2 (7 bases). The CDR3 is 15 residues long.

In its sample, this clone was seen a few times. The chain employs TRBV5-1 and TRBJ2-7; the D gene is possibly TRBD1 (6 bases). The CDR3 loop spans 16 amino acids. Germline V gene lookup returns CDR1 SGHRS and CDR2 YFSETQ. V gave up 4 bases and J gave up 7 bases, with 24 bases separating them. CDR3 amino acids: CASSADRLSQAKEQYF. The CDR3, as DNA: TGCGCCAGCAGCGCAGACAGGTTAAGCCAGGCCAAAGAGCAGTACTTC. The entire variable domain, with the rest obtained from reference TRBV5-1 and TRBJ2-7, is as follows: KAGVTQTPRYLIKTRGQQVTLSCSPISGHRSVSWYQQTPGQGLQFLFEYFSETQRNKGNFPGRFSGRQFSNSRSEMNVSTLELGDSALYLCASSADRLSQAKEQYFGPGTRLTVT.

This clone was counted once. The chain combines TRBV14 with TRBJ2-3; TRBD2 is a possible D gene (7 bases). Trimming removed 4 bases from V and 4 bases from J, with 15 bases in between. Germline V gives CDR1 SGHDN, CDR2 FVKESK. The CDR3 contains 15 residues. The CDR3 is CASSLVGGAADTQYF. The CDR3 DNA reads TGTGCCAGCAGCCTTGTTGGGGGGGCGGCAGATACGCAGTATTTT.

This clone showed up many times. V usage is TRBV20-1 and J usage is TRBJ2-2; 13 bases align to TRBD2. The junction had 5 bases not matched to a gene; V was cut back by 6 bases and J by 4 bases. The CDR3 length is 15 residues. The germline CDR1 and CDR2 sequences are DFQATT and SNEGSKA (reference sequence). As DNA, the CDR3 is TGCAGTGCAAAACTAGCGGGAGGGTCCACCGGGGAGCTGTTTTTT. This encodes CSAKLAGGSTGELFF.